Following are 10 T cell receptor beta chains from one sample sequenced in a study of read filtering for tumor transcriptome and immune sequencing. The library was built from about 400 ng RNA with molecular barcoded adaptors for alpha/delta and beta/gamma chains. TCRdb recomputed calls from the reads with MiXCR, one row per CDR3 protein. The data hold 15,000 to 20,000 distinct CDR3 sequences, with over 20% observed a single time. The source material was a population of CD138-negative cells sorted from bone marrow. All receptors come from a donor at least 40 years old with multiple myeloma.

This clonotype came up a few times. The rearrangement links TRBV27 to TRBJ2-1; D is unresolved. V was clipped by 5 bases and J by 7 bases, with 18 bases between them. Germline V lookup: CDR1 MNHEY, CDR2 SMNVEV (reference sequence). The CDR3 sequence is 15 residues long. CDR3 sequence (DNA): TGTGCCAGCAGTCCGGCGACCCCCCAAGCAAATGAGCAGTTCTTC. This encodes CASSPATPQANEQFF.

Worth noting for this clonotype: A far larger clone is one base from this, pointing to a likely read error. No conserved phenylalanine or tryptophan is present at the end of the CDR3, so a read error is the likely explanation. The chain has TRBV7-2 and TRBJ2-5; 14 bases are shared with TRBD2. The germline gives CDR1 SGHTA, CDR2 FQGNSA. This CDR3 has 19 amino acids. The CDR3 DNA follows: TGTGCCAGAAGCTCTCCTGTGACTAGCGGGAGGGAGTACCAAGAGACCCAGTACCTC. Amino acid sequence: CARSSPVTSGREYQETQYL.

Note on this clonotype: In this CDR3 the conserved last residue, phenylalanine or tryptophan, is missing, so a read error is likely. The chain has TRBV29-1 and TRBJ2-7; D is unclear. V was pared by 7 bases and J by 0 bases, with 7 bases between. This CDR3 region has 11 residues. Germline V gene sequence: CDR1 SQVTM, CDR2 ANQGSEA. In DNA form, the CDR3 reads TGCAGCGGTCCTAGCTCCTACGAGCAGTACATC. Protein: CSGPSSYEQYI.

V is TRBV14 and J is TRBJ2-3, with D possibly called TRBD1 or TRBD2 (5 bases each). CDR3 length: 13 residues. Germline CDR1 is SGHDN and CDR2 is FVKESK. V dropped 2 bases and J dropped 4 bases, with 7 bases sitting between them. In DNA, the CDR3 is TGTGCCAGCAGCCAACAGGGACCAGATACGCAGTATTTT. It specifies CASSQQGPDTQYF.

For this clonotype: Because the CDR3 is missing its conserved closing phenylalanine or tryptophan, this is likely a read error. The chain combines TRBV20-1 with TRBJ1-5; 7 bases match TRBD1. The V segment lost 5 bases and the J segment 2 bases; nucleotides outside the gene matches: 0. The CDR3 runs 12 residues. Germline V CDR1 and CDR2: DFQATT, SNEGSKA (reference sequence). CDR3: CSADRGNQPQHL. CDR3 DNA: TGCAGTGCTGACAGGGGCAATCAGCCCCAGCATCTT.

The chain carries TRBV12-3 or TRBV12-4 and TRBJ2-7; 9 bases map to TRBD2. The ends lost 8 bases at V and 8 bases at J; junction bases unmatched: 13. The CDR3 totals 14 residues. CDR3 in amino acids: CASRKSAGGDQQYF. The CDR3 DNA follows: TGTGCCAGCCGAAAAAGCGCGGGAGGGGACCAGCAGTACTTC.

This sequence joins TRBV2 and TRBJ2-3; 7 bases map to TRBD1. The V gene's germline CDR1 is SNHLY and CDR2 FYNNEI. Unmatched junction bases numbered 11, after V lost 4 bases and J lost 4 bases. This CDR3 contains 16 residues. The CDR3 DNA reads TGTGCCAGCAGTGCCGGACAGGTCCGGGCATCAGATACGCAGTATTTT. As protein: CASSAGQVRASDTQYF.

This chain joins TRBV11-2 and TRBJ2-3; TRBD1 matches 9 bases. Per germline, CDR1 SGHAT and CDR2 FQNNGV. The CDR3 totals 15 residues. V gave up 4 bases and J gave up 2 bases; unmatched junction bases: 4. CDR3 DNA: TGTGCCAGCAGCTCGGGACAGGGTTACACAGATACGCAGTATTTT. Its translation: CASSSGQGYTDTQYF.

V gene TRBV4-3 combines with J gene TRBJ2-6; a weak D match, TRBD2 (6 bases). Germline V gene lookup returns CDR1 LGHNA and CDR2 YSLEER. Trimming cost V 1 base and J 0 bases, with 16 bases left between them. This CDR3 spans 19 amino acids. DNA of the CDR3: TGCGCCAGCAGCCAAGCCCTAACTAGCTGGAGCTCTGGGGCCAACGTCCTGACTTTC. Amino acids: CASSQALTSWSSGANVLTF.

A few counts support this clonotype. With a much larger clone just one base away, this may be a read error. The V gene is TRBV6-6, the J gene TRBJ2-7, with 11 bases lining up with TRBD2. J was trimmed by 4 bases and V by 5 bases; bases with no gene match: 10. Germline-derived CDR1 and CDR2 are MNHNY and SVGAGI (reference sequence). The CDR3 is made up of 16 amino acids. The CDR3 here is CASSPGWVAGGYEQYF. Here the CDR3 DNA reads TGTGCCAGCAGTCCGGGGTGGGTAGCGGGAGGGTACGAGCAGTACTTC.